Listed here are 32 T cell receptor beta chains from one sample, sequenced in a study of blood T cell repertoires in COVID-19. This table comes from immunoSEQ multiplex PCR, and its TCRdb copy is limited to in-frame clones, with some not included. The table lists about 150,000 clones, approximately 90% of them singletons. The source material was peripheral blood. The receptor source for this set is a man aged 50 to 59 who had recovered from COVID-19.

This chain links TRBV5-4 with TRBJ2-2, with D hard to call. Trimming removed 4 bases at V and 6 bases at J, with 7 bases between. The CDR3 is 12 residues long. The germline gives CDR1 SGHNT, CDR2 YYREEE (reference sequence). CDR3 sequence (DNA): TGTGCCAGCAGCCAGGTTTCCGGGGAGCTGTTTTTT. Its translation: CASSQVSGELFF.

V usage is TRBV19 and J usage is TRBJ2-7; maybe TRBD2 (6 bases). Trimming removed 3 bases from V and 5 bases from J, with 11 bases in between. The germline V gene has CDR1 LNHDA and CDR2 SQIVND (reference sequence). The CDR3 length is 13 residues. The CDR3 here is CASSMRDLDEQYF. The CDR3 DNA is TGTGCCAGTAGTATGCGGGATCTGGACGAGCAGTACTTC.

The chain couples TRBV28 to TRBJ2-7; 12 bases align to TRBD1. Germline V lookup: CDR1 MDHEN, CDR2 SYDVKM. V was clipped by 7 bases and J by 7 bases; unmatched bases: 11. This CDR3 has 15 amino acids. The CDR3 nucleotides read TGTGCCAGCACCCCTGGGGGACAGGGGGCGCAAGAGCAGTACTTC. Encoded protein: CASTPGGQGAQEQYF.

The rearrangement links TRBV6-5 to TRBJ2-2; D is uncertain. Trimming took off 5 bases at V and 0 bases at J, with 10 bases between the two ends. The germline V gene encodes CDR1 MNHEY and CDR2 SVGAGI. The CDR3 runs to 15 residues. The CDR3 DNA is TGTGCCAGCAGTCGGTTTCTTACGAACACCGGGGAGCTGTTTTTT. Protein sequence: CASSRFLTNTGELFF.

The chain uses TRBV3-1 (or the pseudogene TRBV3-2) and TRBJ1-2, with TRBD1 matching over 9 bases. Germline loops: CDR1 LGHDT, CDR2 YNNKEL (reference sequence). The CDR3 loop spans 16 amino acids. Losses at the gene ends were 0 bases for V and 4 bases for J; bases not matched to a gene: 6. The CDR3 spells CASSQDLDRGSYGYTF. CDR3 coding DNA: TGTGCCAGCAGCCAAGATCTGGACAGGGGCAGCTATGGCTACACCTTC.

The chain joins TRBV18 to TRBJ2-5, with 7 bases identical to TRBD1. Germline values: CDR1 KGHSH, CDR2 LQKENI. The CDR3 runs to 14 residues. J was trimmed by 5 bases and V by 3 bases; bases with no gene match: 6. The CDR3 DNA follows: TGTGCCAGCTCACCGACAGGGACATGGGAGACCCAGTACTTC. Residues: CASSPTGTWETQYF.

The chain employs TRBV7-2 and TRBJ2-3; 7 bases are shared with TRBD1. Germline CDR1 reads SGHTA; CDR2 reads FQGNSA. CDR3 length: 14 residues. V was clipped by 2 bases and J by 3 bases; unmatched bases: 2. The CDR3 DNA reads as TGTGCCAGCAGCTTAAGACAGGGAACAGATACGCAGTATTTT. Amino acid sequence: CASSLRQGTDTQYF.

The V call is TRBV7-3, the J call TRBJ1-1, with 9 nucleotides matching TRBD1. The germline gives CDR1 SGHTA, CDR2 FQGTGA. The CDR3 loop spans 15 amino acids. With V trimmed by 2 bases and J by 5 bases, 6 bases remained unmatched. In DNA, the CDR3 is TGTGCCAGCAGCTTATCGGGACAGGGAGTAACTGAAGCTTTCTTT. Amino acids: CASSLSGQGVTEAFF.

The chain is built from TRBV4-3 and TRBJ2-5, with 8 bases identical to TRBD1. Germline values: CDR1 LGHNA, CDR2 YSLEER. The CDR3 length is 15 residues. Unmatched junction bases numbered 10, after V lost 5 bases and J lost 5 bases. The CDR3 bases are TGCGCCAGCAGCAGAGACAGGGGTCCCACGGAGACCCAGTACTTC. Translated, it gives CASSRDRGPTETQYF.

In DNA form, the CDR3 reads TGTGCCAGCAGCTTGGTGGACAGGGCGGAAGGCTATGGCTACACCTTC. Amino acid sequence: CASSLVDRAEGYGYTF. The rearrangement uses TRBV5-6 and TRBJ1-2, with TRBD1 matching 8 bases. The CDR3 consists of 16 residues. After removal of 0 bases from V and 4 bases from J, the junction contained 8 bases not matched to a gene. Germline V lookup: CDR1 SGHDT, CDR2 YYEEEE.

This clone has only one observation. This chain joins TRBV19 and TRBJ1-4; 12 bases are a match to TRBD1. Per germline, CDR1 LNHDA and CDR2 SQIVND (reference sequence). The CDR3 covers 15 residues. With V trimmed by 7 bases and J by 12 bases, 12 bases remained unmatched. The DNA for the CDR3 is TGTGCCAGTAACATGTACCGGGACAGGGGGCAAGAACTGTTTTTT. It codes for CASNMYRDRGQELFF.

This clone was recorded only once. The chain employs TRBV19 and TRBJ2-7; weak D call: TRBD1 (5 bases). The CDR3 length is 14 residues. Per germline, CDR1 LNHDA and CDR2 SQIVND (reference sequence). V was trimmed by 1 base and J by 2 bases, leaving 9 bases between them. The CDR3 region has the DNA TGTGCCAGTAGTATAGGACAGAGTACCTACGAGCAGTACTTC. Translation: CASSIGQSTYEQYF.

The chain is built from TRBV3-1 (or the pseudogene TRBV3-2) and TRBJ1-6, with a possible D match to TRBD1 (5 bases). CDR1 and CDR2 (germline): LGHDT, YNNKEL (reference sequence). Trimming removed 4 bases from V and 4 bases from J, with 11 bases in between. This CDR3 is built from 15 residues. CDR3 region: CASSPGTGYNSPLHF. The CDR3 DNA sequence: TGTGCCAGCAGCCCTGGAACAGGTTATAATTCACCCCTCCACTTT.

This chain's CDR3 is CASSLGQITTNEKLFF. The CDR3 DNA is TGCGCCAGCAGCTTGGGCCAGATCACAACTAATGAAAAACTGTTTTTT. V usage is TRBV5-1 and J usage is TRBJ1-4; D is undetermined. CDR3 size: 16 residues. The germline V gene has CDR1 SGHRS and CDR2 YFSETQ. Trimming left V 0 bases short and J 0 bases short, with 9 bases between.

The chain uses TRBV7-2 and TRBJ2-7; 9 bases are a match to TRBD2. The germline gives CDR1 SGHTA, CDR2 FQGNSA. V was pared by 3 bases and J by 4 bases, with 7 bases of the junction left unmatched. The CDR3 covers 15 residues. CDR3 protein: CASSFRSSGKYEQYF. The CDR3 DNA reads TGTGCCAGCAGCTTCAGATCTAGCGGGAAATACGAGCAGTACTTC.

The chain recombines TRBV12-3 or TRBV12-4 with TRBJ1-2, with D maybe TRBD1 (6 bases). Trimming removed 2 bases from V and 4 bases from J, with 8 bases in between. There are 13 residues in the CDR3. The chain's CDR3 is CASSLWGLYGYTF. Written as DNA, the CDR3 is TGTGCCAGCAGTTTATGGGGGCTCTATGGCTACACCTTC.

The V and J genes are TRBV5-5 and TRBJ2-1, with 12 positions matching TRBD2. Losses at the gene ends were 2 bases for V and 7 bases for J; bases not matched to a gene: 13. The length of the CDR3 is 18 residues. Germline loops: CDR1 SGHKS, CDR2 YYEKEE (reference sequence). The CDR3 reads CASSFFLTSGGPGNEQFF. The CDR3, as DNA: TGTGCCAGCAGCTTCTTCTTGACTAGCGGGGGCCCCGGAAATGAGCAGTTCTTC.

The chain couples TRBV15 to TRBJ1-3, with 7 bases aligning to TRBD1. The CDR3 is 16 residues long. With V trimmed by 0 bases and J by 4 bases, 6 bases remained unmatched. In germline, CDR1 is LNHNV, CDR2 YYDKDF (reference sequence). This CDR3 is CATSRDRGPSGNTIYF. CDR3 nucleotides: TGTGCCACCAGCAGAGATAGGGGGCCGTCGGGAAACACCATATATTTT. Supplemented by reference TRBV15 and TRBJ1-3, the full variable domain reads DAMVIQNPRYQVTQFGKPVTLSCSQTLNHNVMYWYQQKSSQAPKLLFHYYDKDFNNEADTPDNFQSRRPNTSFCFLDIRSPGLGDTAMYLCATSRDRGPSGNTIYFGEGSWLTVV.

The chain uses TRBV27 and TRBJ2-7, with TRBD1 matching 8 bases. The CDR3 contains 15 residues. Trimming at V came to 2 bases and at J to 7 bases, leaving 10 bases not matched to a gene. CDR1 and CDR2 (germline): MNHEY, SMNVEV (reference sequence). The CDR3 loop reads CASSLIGQGYQEQYF. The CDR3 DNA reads TGTGCCAGCAGTTTAATTGGACAGGGTTATCAAGAGCAGTACTTC.

The DNA of the CDR3 is TGTGCCAGCAGCTTAGACAGGAACTCCTACGAGCAGTACTTC. It codes for CASSLDRNSYEQYF. V and J are TRBV9 and TRBJ2-7; D possibly corresponds to TRBD1 (6 bases). Per germline, CDR1 SGDLS and CDR2 YYNGEE. The CDR3 has 14 residues. V dropped 4 bases and J dropped 0 bases, with 11 bases sitting between them.

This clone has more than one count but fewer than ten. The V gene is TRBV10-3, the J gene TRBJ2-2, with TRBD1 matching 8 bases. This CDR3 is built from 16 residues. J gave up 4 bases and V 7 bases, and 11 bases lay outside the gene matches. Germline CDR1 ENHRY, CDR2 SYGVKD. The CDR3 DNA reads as TGTGCCATCAATCAAGGTCCGACAGGGGTCACCGGGGAGCTGTTTTTT. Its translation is CAINQGPTGVTGELFF.

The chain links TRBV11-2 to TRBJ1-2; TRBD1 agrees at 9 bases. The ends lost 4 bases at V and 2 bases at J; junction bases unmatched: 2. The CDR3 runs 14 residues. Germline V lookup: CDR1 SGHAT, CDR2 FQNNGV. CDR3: CASSSTGGNYGYTF. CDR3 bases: TGTGCCAGCAGCTCGACAGGGGGGAACTATGGCTACACCTTC.

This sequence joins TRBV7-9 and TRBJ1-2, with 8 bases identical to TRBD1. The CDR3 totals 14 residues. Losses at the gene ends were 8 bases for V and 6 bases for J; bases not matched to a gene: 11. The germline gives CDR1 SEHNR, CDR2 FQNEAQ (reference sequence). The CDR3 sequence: CASGQNRGLHGYTF. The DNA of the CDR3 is TGTGCCAGCGGTCAAAACAGGGGGTTACATGGCTACACCTTC.

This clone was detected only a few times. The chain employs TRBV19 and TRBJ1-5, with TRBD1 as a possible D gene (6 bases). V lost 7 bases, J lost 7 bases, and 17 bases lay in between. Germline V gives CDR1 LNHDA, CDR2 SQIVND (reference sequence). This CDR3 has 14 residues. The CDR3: CASKPTGPNQPQHF. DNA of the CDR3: TGTGCCAGTAAACCCACAGGGCCCAACCAGCCCCAGCATTTT. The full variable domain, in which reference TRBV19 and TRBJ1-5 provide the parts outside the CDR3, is DGGITQSPKYLFRKEGQNVTLSCEQNLNHDAMYWYRQDPGQGLRLIYYSQIVNDFQKGDIAEGYSVSREKKESFPLTVTSAQKNPTAFYLCASKPTGPNQPQHFGDGTRLSIL.

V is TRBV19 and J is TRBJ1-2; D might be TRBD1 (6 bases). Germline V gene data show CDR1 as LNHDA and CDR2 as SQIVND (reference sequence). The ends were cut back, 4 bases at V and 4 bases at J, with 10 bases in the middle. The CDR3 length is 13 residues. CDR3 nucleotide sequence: TGTGCCAGTAGTAGTGGACAGCTCTATGGCTACACCTTC. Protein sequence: CASSSGQLYGYTF.

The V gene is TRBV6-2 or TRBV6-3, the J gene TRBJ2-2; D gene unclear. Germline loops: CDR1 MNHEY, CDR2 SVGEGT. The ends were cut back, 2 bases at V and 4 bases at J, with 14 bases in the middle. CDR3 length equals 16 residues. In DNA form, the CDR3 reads TGTGCCAGCAGTTACACTGCAGCTTCGGGCACCGGGGAGCTGTTTTTT. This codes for CASSYTAASGTGELFF.

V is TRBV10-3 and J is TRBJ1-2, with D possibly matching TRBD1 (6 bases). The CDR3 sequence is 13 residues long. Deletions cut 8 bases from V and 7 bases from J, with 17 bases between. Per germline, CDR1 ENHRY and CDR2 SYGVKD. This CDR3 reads CAIPSGGPGGYTF. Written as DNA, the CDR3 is TGTGCCATCCCGAGTGGGGGCCCTGGTGGCTACACCTTC.

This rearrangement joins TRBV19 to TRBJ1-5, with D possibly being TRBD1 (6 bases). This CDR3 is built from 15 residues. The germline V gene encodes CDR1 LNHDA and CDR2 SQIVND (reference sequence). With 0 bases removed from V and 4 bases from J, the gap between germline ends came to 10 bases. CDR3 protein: CASSIDTGWNQPQHF. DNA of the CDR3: TGTGCCAGTAGTATAGATACAGGGTGGAATCAGCCCCAGCATTTT. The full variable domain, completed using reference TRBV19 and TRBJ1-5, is DGGITQSPKYLFRKEGQNVTLSCEQNLNHDAMYWYRQDPGQGLRLIYYSQIVNDFQKGDIAEGYSVSREKKESFPLTVTSAQKNPTAFYLCASSIDTGWNQPQHFGDGTRLSIL.

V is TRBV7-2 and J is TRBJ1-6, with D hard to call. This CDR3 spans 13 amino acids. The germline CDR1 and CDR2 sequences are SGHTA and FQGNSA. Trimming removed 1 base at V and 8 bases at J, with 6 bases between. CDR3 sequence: CASSLVFYSPLHF. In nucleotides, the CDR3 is TGTGCCAGCAGCTTAGTATTCTATTCACCCCTCCACTTT.

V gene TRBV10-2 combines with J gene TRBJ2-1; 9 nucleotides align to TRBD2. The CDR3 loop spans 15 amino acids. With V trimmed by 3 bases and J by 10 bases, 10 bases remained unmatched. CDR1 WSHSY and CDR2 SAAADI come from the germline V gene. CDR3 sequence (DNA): TGCGCCAGCAGTGAAGGGCTAGCGGGAATGATGGAGCAGTTCTTC. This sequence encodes CASSEGLAGMMEQFF.

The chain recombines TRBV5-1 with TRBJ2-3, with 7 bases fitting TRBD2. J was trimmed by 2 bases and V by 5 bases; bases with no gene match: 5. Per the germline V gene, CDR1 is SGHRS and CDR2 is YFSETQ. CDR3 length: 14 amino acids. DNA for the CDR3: TGCGCCAGCAGTCGGGAGGCCGACACAGATACGCAGTATTTT. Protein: CASSREADTDTQYF.

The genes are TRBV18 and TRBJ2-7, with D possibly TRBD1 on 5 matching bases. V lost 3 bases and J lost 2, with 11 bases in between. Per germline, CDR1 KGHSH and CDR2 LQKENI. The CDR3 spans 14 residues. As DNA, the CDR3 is TGTGCCAGCTCACCGGGGCAGGAGCCCTACGAGCAGTACTTC. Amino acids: CASSPGQEPYEQYF.